This T cell receptor beta chain was obtained from a study of response to subunit inactivated influenza vaccine. TCRdb reprocessed the RT-PCR reads with MiXCR, giving one entry per CDR3 protein. Of more than 500,000 distinct CDR3 sequences listed, roughly 10% were seen once; the top ten hold roughly 11%. CDR1 and CDR2 (germline): MNHEY, SMNVEV (reference sequence). The junction had 5 bases not matched to a gene; V was cut back by 5 bases and J by 4 bases. CDR3 size: 16 residues. This clonotype was counted between two and nine times. The same specimen was also included in a second study, on T cells expressing NK-cell markers. Per that paper: Researchers built TCR beta cDNA using 5'RACE template switching with UMIs. HCMV serostatus: seven of eight sequenced donors positive, one negative. Among the experiments, several used an anti-gamma-delta TCR antibody to restrict sorting to alpha-beta TCR T cells. Top CD8+ clonotypes included the dominant CD3+CD56+NKG2C+ clonotypes in roughly 6 donors.

This clonotype was sampled from a man aged 45-65 years who received an inactivated influenza vaccine. This specimen consisted of PBMCs from blood, obtained on the day of vaccination. The genes are TRBV27 and TRBJ2-3; 14 bases are shared with TRBD2. CDR3 in amino acids: CASSPGTSGGADTQYF. The CDR3 DNA reads TGTGCCAGCAGTCCGGGGACTAGCGGGGGAGCAGATACGCAGTATTTT.